This entry lists 27 T cell receptor beta chains sequenced from one sample in a study of glioma-infiltrating T cells after dendritic cell vaccination. Time point given: after dendritic cell vaccination, including at tumor progression/relapse. Profiled with immunoSEQ multiplex PCR; TCRdb holds only in-frame clones, not every one. The data contain just under 100,000 clones, approximately 80% of them singletons. The specimen was blood, collected after dendritic cell vaccination. Receptor source: a human donor with glioblastoma.

The rearrangement links TRBV11-2 to TRBJ1-1; no firm D call. Germline V gene lookup returns CDR1 SGHAT and CDR2 FQNNGV. V lost 5 bases and J 4 bases, leaving 8 bases between the germline ends. The CDR3 has 12 residues. The DNA of the CDR3 is TGTGCCAGCAGCCCAGAGGTCACTGAAGCTTTCTTT. Encoded protein: CASSPEVTEAFF.

This clone was counted only a few times. V is TRBV10-2 and J is TRBJ1-4; no reliable D call. CDR1 and CDR2 from the germline V gene are WSHSY and SAAADI. The CDR3 extends over 14 amino acids. The ends were cut back, 7 bases at V and 4 bases at J, with 13 bases in the middle. CDR3 bases: TGCGCCAGCACTCCCGGGGTCGGTAATGAAAAACTGTTTTTT. It yields the protein CASTPGVGNEKLFF.

V gene TRBV2 combines with J gene TRBJ1-5, with D tentatively TRBD1 (5 bases). CDR1 is SNHLY and CDR2 is FYNNEI in the germline V gene. V was trimmed by 2 bases and J by 0 bases, leaving 8 bases between them. This CDR3 has 15 residues. The DNA for the CDR3 is TGTGCCAGCAGTGAATGGACACATAGCAATCAGCCCCAGCATTTT. Translating it yields CASSEWTHSNQPQHF.

The chain employs TRBV28 and TRBJ1-2, with a weak D call TRBD1 (6 bases). The CDR3 has 16 amino acids. Germline V gene lookup returns CDR1 MDHEN and CDR2 SYDVKM. The V and J ends lost 6 bases and 7 bases respectively, with 24 bases between them. CDR3 coding DNA: TGTGCCAGCAGCCCCTGGGGGAGGGGGTTTAGAGGTGGCTACACCTTC. This sequence encodes CASSPWGRGFRGGYTF.

The chain has TRBV6-5 and TRBJ1-1; no firm D call. The V and J ends lost 2 bases and 10 bases respectively, with 14 bases between them. Germline V lookup: CDR1 MNHEY, CDR2 SVGAGI. CDR3 size: 13 residues. As DNA, the CDR3 is TGTGCCAGCAGTTACCAGCGAAATTCTATAGCTTTCTTT. It encodes CASSYQRNSIAFF.

This rearrangement joins TRBV18 to TRBJ2-1; 8 bases fit TRBD1. Germline V gene data show CDR1 as KGHSH and CDR2 as LQKENI. Trimming took 5 bases from V and 8 from J; bases not matched to a gene: 8. The CDR3 spans 14 residues. The CDR3 DNA sequence: TGTGCCAGCTCAATGGACAGGGCAGTTCATGAGCAGTTCTTC. Translation gives CASSMDRAVHEQFF. Full variable domain (outside the CDR3, taken from reference TRBV18 and TRBJ2-1): NAGVMQNPRHLVRRRGQEARLRCSPMKGHSHVYWYRQLPEEGLKFMVYLQKENIIDESGMPKERFSAEFPKEGPSILRIQQVVRGDSAAYFCASSMDRAVHEQFFGPGTRLTVL.

This clone appeared a single time. The V and J genes are TRBV4-1 and TRBJ2-5; 7 nucleotides align to TRBD2. V lost 0 bases, J lost 4 bases, and 11 bases stayed unmatched. Germline CDR1 reads MGHRA; CDR2 reads YSYEKL. CDR3 length: 17 amino acids. CDR3 loop: CASSQERAAGVSETQYF. CDR3 nucleotide sequence: TGCGCCAGCAGCCAAGAGAGGGCTGCGGGAGTTTCAGAGACCCAGTACTTC.

This chain uses TRBV5-5 with TRBJ1-2, with 7 bases matching TRBD1. V trimming: 4 bases; J trimming: 2 bases; junction bases outside the gene matches: 11. Germline loops: CDR1 SGHKS, CDR2 YYEKEE (reference sequence). CDR3 length: 16 residues. Here the CDR3 reads CASSREWTGGNYGYTF. The DNA of the CDR3 is TGTGCCAGCAGCCGTGAGTGGACAGGAGGAAACTATGGCTACACCTTC.

The chain is built from TRBV5-8 and TRBJ1-5, with D maybe TRBD1 (6 bases). CDR3 length: 15 residues. V lost 3 bases and J lost 4, with 14 bases in between. The germline V gene encodes CDR1 SGHTS and CDR2 YDEGEE. The CDR3 DNA reads as TGTGCCAGCAGCTCCACAGGGCAGCTGAATCAGCCCCAGCATTTT. Translating gives CASSSTGQLNQPQHF.

The V call is TRBV5-1, the J call TRBJ2-3; 10 bases are shared with TRBD2. Per the germline V gene, CDR1 is SGHRS and CDR2 is YFSETQ. CDR3 size: 16 residues. The V and J ends lost 0 bases and 1 base, in that order; junction bases with no gene match: 2. The CDR3 sequence: CASSLGTSGRTDTQYF. As DNA, the CDR3 is TGCGCCAGCAGCTTGGGGACTAGCGGTCGCACAGATACGCAGTATTTT.

This clone has only a few counts. This chain joins TRBV6-1 and TRBJ2-7; 7 nucleotides line up with TRBD2. Germline V CDR1 and CDR2: MNHNS, SASEGT. Trimming removed 8 bases from V and 1 base from J; junction bases left unmatched: 8. CDR3 length: 14 amino acids. The CDR3 region has the DNA TGTGCCAGCTATGGGGGGGGTCCTTCCTACGAGCAGTACTTC. Translation: CASYGGGPSYEQYF.

The rearrangement uses TRBV5-1 and TRBJ2-7; 9 bases are a match to TRBD1. The CDR3 consists of 19 residues. V lost 2 bases, J lost 3 bases, and 18 bases stayed unmatched. Germline lookup yields CDR1 SGHRS and CDR2 YFSETQ. The CDR3 here is CASSFSQDPGTGLYYEQYF. DNA for the CDR3: TGCGCCAGCAGCTTCTCCCAAGACCCCGGGACAGGGCTTTACTACGAGCAGTACTTC.

This chain joins TRBV12-5 and TRBJ1-1; D call uncertain. The CDR3 length is 14 residues. The V gene's germline CDR1 is LGHNT and CDR2 FRNRAP. Trimming stripped 0 bases from V and 2 bases from J, with 7 bases between. CDR3 residues: CASGLVEGNTEAFF. The DNA of the CDR3 is TGTGCTAGTGGTTTGGTAGAGGGAAACACTGAAGCTTTCTTT.

V is TRBV5-5 and J is TRBJ2-5; 7 bases map to TRBD2. CDR3 length: 15 amino acids. CDR1 is SGHKS, CDR2 YYEKEE, per germline (reference sequence). Trimming at V came to 4 bases and at J to 10 bases, leaving 16 bases not matched to a gene. The CDR3 protein is CASSAGLLADVLQYF. The CDR3 DNA follows: TGTGCCAGCAGCGCCGGTCTGCTAGCGGATGTACTCCAGTACTTC.

The chain combines TRBV7-8 with TRBJ2-1; maybe TRBD2 (7 bases). The germline gives CDR1 SGHVS, CDR2 FQNEAQ. There are 14 residues in the CDR3. V was cut by 2 bases and J by 7 bases, with 12 bases left in between. The CDR3 DNA reads TGTGCCAGCAGCTTACAGGGGAGGGGTAATGAGCAGTTCTTC. Translating it yields CASSLQGRGNEQFF.

The V and J genes are TRBV18 and TRBJ1-1; 11 positions agree with TRBD1. Germline V CDR1 and CDR2: KGHSH, LQKENI. The CDR3 is 18 amino acids. Trimming removed 3 bases from V and 0 bases from J; junction bases left unmatched: 9. The CDR3 spells CASSPRAGQGAMNTEAFF. DNA of the CDR3: TGTGCCAGCTCACCTCGGGCCGGACAGGGGGCCATGAACACTGAAGCTTTCTTT.

The rearrangement joins TRBV4-1 to TRBJ2-3; perhaps TRBD1 as D (6 bases). Deletions cut 4 bases from V and 5 bases from J, with 16 bases between. CDR3 length equals 15 residues. Per germline, CDR1 MGHRA and CDR2 YSYEKL. The CDR3 coding sequence is TGCGCCAGCAGCCCCACACAGGGTAAAGGAGATACGCAGTATTTT. The encoded protein is CASSPTQGKGDTQYF.

V gene TRBV30 combines with J gene TRBJ1-3, with 7 bases aligning to TRBD1. V gave up 0 bases and J gave up 0 bases; unmatched junction bases: 2. The CDR3 is 15 amino acids. Germline assignment: CDR1 GTSNPN and CDR2 SVGIG (reference sequence). The CDR3: CAWSVAGGSGNTIYF. Written as DNA, the CDR3 is TGTGCCTGGAGTGTCGCAGGGGGCTCTGGAAACACCATATATTTT.

The chain uses TRBV7-9 and TRBJ1-2; a possible D gene is TRBD1 (5 bases). CDR3 length: 15 amino acids. From germline, CDR1 is SEHNR and CDR2 FQNEAQ (reference sequence). V was pared by 4 bases and J by 2 bases, with 14 bases between. Here the CDR3 reads CASSSLAGRNYGYTF. CDR3 sequence (DNA): TGTGCCAGCAGCTCCCTGGCGGGACGGAACTATGGCTACACCTTC.

The chain joins TRBV2 to TRBJ2-3; no firm D call. V lost 6 bases, J lost 1 base, and 8 bases lay in between. This CDR3 contains 13 residues. Germline-derived CDR1 and CDR2 are SNHLY and FYNNEI. The CDR3 reads CASRDSGTDTQYF. In DNA form, the CDR3 reads TGTGCCAGCAGAGATTCGGGCACAGATACGCAGTATTTT.

This clone appeared once. The V call is TRBV19, the J call TRBJ1-5; TRBD1 aligns across 8 bases. Germline assignment: CDR1 LNHDA and CDR2 SQIVND (reference sequence). The CDR3 totals 15 residues. V dropped 7 bases and J dropped 11; count of bases not matched to a gene: 16. The CDR3 spells CASNPRGAGGLAQHF. The DNA of the CDR3 is TGTGCCAGTAACCCTCGGGGGGCAGGGGGCTTGGCCCAGCATTTT.

This clone appeared a single time. The chain couples TRBV19 to TRBJ2-7; 8 bases match TRBD2. This CDR3 has 15 amino acids. The V gene end was trimmed by 5 bases and the J gene end by 2 bases; junction bases not matched to a gene: 8. Germline V gene lookup returns CDR1 LNHDA and CDR2 SQIVND (reference sequence). The CDR3 protein is CASSSFREGAYEQYF. The CDR3 DNA reads TGTGCCAGTAGTTCTTTCCGGGAGGGAGCCTACGAGCAGTACTTC.

The J gene is TRBJ2-5, the V gene TRBV5-1; D remains ambiguous. V lost 3 bases and J 7 bases, leaving 10 bases between the germline ends. The CDR3 runs to 12 residues. Germline lookup yields CDR1 SGHRS and CDR2 YFSETQ. The CDR3 nucleotides read TGCGCCAGCAGCTACCAAAGGAGGACCCAGTACTTC. Protein product: CASSYQRRTQYF.

CDR3 DNA sequence: TGTGCCAGTAGTCAAACAGGGACCTTCACAGATACGCAGTATTTT. As protein: CASSQTGTFTDTQYF. V and J are TRBV19 and TRBJ2-3; D is possibly TRBD1 (6 bases). Between the trimmed V and J ends, which lost 5 bases and 2 bases, there was a span of 14 bases. The CDR3 loop spans 15 amino acids. Germline V gene sequence: CDR1 LNHDA, CDR2 SQIVND (reference sequence).

V usage is TRBV5-1 and J usage is TRBJ1-4; weak D call: TRBD1 (6 bases). The germline V and J ends were trimmed by 3 bases and 8 bases, with 20 bases remaining between them. Germline values: CDR1 SGHRS, CDR2 YFSETQ. This CDR3 has 16 amino acids. CDR3 in amino acids: CASSSSQQGSWEKLFF. CDR3 coding DNA: TGCGCCAGCAGCTCCTCTCAGCAGGGGTCTTGGGAAAAACTGTTTTTT.

This chain links TRBV28 with TRBJ2-7, with 8 bases lining up with TRBD2. The CDR3 totals 17 residues. V dropped 2 bases and J dropped 6; count of bases not matched to a gene: 15. CDR1 is MDHEN, CDR2 SYDVKM, per germline. For the CDR3, the DNA is TGTGCCAGCAGTTTACCCGCGCCCCCCAGCGGGAGACGCGAGCAGTACTTC. It translates to CASSLPAPPSGRREQYF. The variable domain in full, with the rest retrieved from reference TRBV28 and TRBJ2-7, is DVKVTQSSRYLVKRTGEKVFLECVQDMDHENMFWYRQDPGLGLRLIYFSYDVKMKEKGDIPEGYSVSREKKERFSLILESASTNQTSMYLCASSLPAPPSGRREQYFGPGTRLTVT.

The chain has TRBV19 and TRBJ2-3; TRBD2 might be the D (6 bases). The CDR3 runs 13 residues. Germline assignment: CDR1 LNHDA and CDR2 SQIVND (reference sequence). V lost 3 bases and J lost 8, with 12 bases in between. The CDR3 is CASSMGSGTTQYF. In nucleotides, the CDR3 is TGTGCCAGTAGTATGGGTAGCGGAACTACGCAGTATTTT. The variable domain in full, with the rest retrieved from reference TRBV19 and TRBJ2-3, is DGGITQSPKYLFRKEGQNVTLSCEQNLNHDAMYWYRQDPGQGLRLIYYSQIVNDFQKGDIAEGYSVSREKKESFPLTVTSAQKNPTAFYLCASSMGSGTTQYFGPGTRLTVL.